Each of the 5 T cell receptor beta chains below was sequenced from the same sample in a study of CD8 T cells in ankylosing spondylitis. TCRdb re-called the 5' RACE reads with MiXCR, one entry per CDR3 protein. Altogether about 130,000 distinct CDR3 sequences are present, approximately 7.4% being singletons, with the ten largest covering roughly 12%. Sequenced input: blood, either unsorted or a sorted T cell fraction (not recorded which). The origin of the receptors is a female donor with ankylosing spondylitis or in good health (not recorded which).

This clonotype has at least ten counts. The CDR3 spells CASSFLGNEQFF. CDR3 nucleotides: TGTGCCAGCAGCTTCTTGGGGAATGAGCAGTTCTTC. The chain is built from TRBV5-6 and TRBJ2-1; D uncertain. The germline V gene encodes CDR1 SGHDT and CDR2 YYEEEE. The CDR3 sequence is 12 residues long. V was trimmed by 2 bases and J by 7 bases, leaving 7 bases between them.

This clonotype was recorded many times. The rearrangement joins TRBV29-1 to TRBJ1-4; D is uncertain. Deletions cut 1 base from V and 5 bases from J, with 8 bases between. The CDR3 covers 13 residues. Per the germline V gene, CDR1 is SQVTM and CDR2 is ANQGSEA. Written as DNA, the CDR3 is TGCAGCGTTGAAGCCGTGACAAATGAAAAACTGTTTTTT. This encodes CSVEAVTNEKLFF.

This clonotype was counted at least ten times. J is TRBJ1-2 and V is TRBV29-1; TRBD1 is a possible D gene (5 bases). Germline V gene data show CDR1 as SQVTM and CDR2 as ANQGSEA. The CDR3 sequence is 14 residues long. The ends were cut back, 6 bases at V and 8 bases at J, with 22 bases in the middle. CDR3 nucleotide sequence: TGCAGCGTCCCCAGGGCTGCGTTCGCTGACGGCTACACCTTC. Translated: CSVPRAAFADGYTF. The whole variable domain, filled in from reference TRBV29-1 and TRBJ1-2, reads SAVISQKPSRDICQRGTSLTIQCQVDSQVTMMFWYRQQPGQSLTLIATANQGSEATYESGFVIDKFPISRPNLTFSTLTVSNMSPEDSSIYLCSVPRAAFADGYTFGSGTRLTVV.

This clonotype was counted at least ten times. The chain employs TRBV6-1 and TRBJ1-1; perhaps TRBD1 as D (6 bases). The CDR3 is 15 amino acids. V was cut by 6 bases and J by 7 bases, with 21 bases left in between. Germline V CDR1 and CDR2: MNHNS, SASEGT. CDR3 in DNA: TGTGCCAGCAGAATTTCGATGGGGGCCACTTTTGAAGCTTTCTTT. Translating it yields CASRISMGATFEAFF.

This clonotype has more than one count but fewer than ten. This chain connects TRBV7-9 to TRBJ1-1; weak D call: TRBD1 (5 bases). The germline V gene encodes CDR1 SEHNR and CDR2 FQNEAQ (reference sequence). CDR3 length: 15 amino acids. Between the trimmed V and J ends, which lost 1 base and 1 base, there was a span of 10 bases. For the CDR3, the DNA is TGTGCCAGCAGCTTAGGGGGACGGAGGAACACTGAAGCTTTCTTT. Translation: CASSLGGRRNTEAFF.